The 23 T cell receptor beta chains given below trace back to one sample, sequenced in a study of neurological immune-mediated disorders. Using its own MiXCR run on the 5' RACE reads, TCRdb lists one record per CDR3 protein. The sample lists some 66,000 distinct CDR3 sequences; 4.5% were seen once. What was sequenced was PBMCs. The receptors originated from a man aged 25-45 years with multiple sclerosis.

In this sample, this clonotype turned up a few times. The V call is TRBV7-9, the J call TRBJ2-3; 7 bases map to TRBD1. CDR3 size: 14 residues. Germline CDR1 SEHNR, CDR2 FQNEAQ (reference sequence). V shed 6 bases and J 2 bases; nucleotides not matched to a gene: 5. CDR3 sequence: CASRNTGDTDTQYF. In nucleotides, the CDR3 is TGTGCCAGCAGAAATACAGGGGACACAGATACGCAGTATTTT.

Ten or more counts support this clonotype. The V and J genes are TRBV6-5 and TRBJ1-1; tentative D call: TRBD1 (5 bases). CDR1 MNHEY and CDR2 SVGAGI come from the germline V gene. The CDR3 spans 16 residues. Trimming shortened V by 0 bases and J by 5 bases, and 16 bases separated the two germline ends. CDR3 nucleotides: TGTGCCAGCAGTTACTCGACAGCAACTATTGGGACTGAAGCTTTCTTT. This encodes CASSYSTATIGTEAFF.

This clonotype was detected ten times or more. The chain couples TRBV6-5 to TRBJ1-2; a weak D match, TRBD1 (6 bases). Germline lookup yields CDR1 MNHEY and CDR2 SVGAGI. The CDR3 is 15 amino acids. The V end lost 1 base, the J end lost 5 bases, and 14 bases lay between the germline ends. CDR3: CASSYLSVRGYGYTF. The DNA of the CDR3 is TGTGCCAGCAGTTACTTGTCCGTTAGGGGGTATGGCTACACCTTC.

This clonotype was seen ten or more times. The CDR3 reads CASSGTTGFNEKLFF. CDR3 in DNA: TGTGCCAGCAGTGGAACGACAGGGTTTAATGAAAAACTGTTTTTT. The V gene is TRBV25-1, the J gene TRBJ1-4, with TRBD1 matching over 7 bases. The CDR3 has 15 residues. CDR1 and CDR2 (germline): MGHDK, SYGVNS. V shed 4 bases and J 4 bases; nucleotides not matched to a gene: 6. Complete variable domain (other parts from reference TRBV25-1 and TRBJ1-4): EADIYQTPRYLVIGTGKKITLECSQTMGHDKMYWYQQDPGMELHLIHYSYGVNSTEKGDLSSESTVSRIRTEHFPLTLESARPSHTSQYLCASSGTTGFNEKLFFGSGTQLSVL.

At least ten counts were recorded for this clonotype. The chain carries TRBV5-1 and TRBJ1-1; no reliable D call. Germline CDR1 is SGHRS and CDR2 is YFSETQ. CDR3 length: 14 amino acids. V lost 0 bases and J lost 3, with 9 bases in between. The CDR3 DNA reads as TGCGCCAGCAGCTTGGATGGGCAGGACACTGAAGCTTTCTTT. It codes for CASSLDGQDTEAFF.

Ten or more counts support this clonotype. This chain uses TRBV20-1 with TRBJ1-1, with 7 nucleotides matching TRBD1. The germline V gene encodes CDR1 DFQATT and CDR2 SNEGSKA (reference sequence). The CDR3 loop spans 13 amino acids. J lost 7 bases, V lost 6 bases, and 11 bases had no gene match. This chain's CDR3 is CSAPGTEALEAFF. CDR3 nucleotides: TGCAGTGCCCCCGGGACAGAAGCTCTTGAAGCTTTCTTT.

The chain is built from TRBV5-1 and TRBJ1-1; 10 bases are shared with TRBD1. V lost 4 bases to trimming and J lost 3 bases; unmatched junction nucleotides: 6. The CDR3 totals 15 residues. Germline CDR1 SGHRS, CDR2 YFSETQ. CDR3 loop: CASSPRQGADTEAFF. The DNA for the CDR3 is TGCGCCAGCAGCCCACGACAGGGGGCGGACACTGAAGCTTTCTTT.

This clonotype came up many times. The chain recombines TRBV10-3 with TRBJ1-1, with D maybe TRBD1 (5 bases). CDR1 and CDR2 from the germline V gene are ENHRY and SYGVKD. The CDR3 covers 13 residues. V was shortened by 9 bases and J by 0 bases, with 11 bases between the two germline ends. CDR3 sequence reads: CAIAGRLNTEAFF. The CDR3 DNA reads TGTGCCATAGCGGGACGGTTGAACACTGAAGCTTTCTTT.

There are many counts of this clonotype. The chain recombines TRBV20-1 with TRBJ1-4, with 7 nucleotides matching TRBD1. J lost 8 bases, V lost 6 bases, and 9 bases had no gene match. The CDR3 spans 13 residues. CDR1 is DFQATT, CDR2 SNEGSKA, per germline (reference sequence). Written as DNA, the CDR3 is TGCAGTGCCTCGACAGGGACTATAGAAAAACTGTTTTTT. This encodes CSASTGTIEKLFF.

This clonotype was seen more than once but under ten times. The DNA for the CDR3 is TGTGCCAGCCGACCAGACAGGGGTCGTGACTATGGCTACACCTTC. It yields the protein CASRPDRGRDYGYTF. This chain joins TRBV25-1 and TRBJ1-2, with TRBD1 identical over 8 bases. Germline values: CDR1 MGHDK, CDR2 SYGVNS. Trimming at V came to 8 bases and at J to 3 bases, leaving 11 bases not matched to a gene. This CDR3 is 15 amino acids long.

In its sample, this clonotype was seen a few times. The CDR3 region has the DNA TGTGCCAGCAGCTTATTCCCGGGACAGGCTCTGAGCAATCAGCCCCAGCATTTT. This encodes CASSLFPGQALSNQPQHF. This sequence joins TRBV7-3 and TRBJ1-5; the match to TRBD1 covers 8 bases. The trim removed 2 bases at V and 1 base at J, leaving 10 bases unmatched. CDR3 size: 18 residues. CDR1 is SGHTA, CDR2 FQGTGA, per germline.

In this sample, this clonotype turned up many times. The CDR3 bases are TGTGCCAGCAGTTACGACGTTGTCACTGAAGCTTTCTTT. Its translation: CASSYDVVTEAFF. This chain links TRBV6-5 with TRBJ1-1, with D unresolved. The germline V gene has CDR1 MNHEY and CDR2 SVGAGI. CDR3 length equals 13 residues. V was shortened by 2 bases and J by 4 bases, with 8 bases between the two germline ends.

This clonotype was picked up many times. This chain links TRBV5-1 with TRBJ2-5; D not certain. Looked up from germline, CDR1 is SGHRS and CDR2 is YFSETQ. Trimming shortened V by 1 base and J by 0 bases, and 4 bases separated the two germline ends. The CDR3 loop spans 13 amino acids. The CDR3 spells CASSLRDQETQYF. In DNA, the CDR3 is TGCGCCAGCAGCTTGAGGGACCAAGAGACCCAGTACTTC. The full variable domain, in which reference TRBV5-1 and TRBJ2-5 provide the parts outside the CDR3, is KAGVTQTPRYLIKTRGQQVTLSCSPISGHRSVSWYQQTPGQGLQFLFEYFSETQRNKGNFPGRFSGRQFSNSRSEMNVSTLELGDSALYLCASSLRDQETQYFGPGTRLLVL.

There are many counts of this clonotype. The chain uses TRBV3-1 and TRBJ1-2; no firm D call. This CDR3 has 13 residues. The germline gives CDR1 LGHDT, CDR2 YNNKEL (reference sequence). The germline V and J ends were trimmed by 4 bases and 3 bases, with 9 bases remaining between them. Here the CDR3 reads CASSLKGDYGYTF. The CDR3 bases are TGTGCCAGCAGCCTCAAAGGAGACTATGGCTACACCTTC.

This clonotype occurred many times. The chain joins TRBV6-2 or TRBV6-3 to TRBJ2-1; 7 nucleotides line up with TRBD2. The germline gives CDR1 MNHEY, CDR2 SVGEGT. CDR3 length: 15 residues. The J segment lost 0 bases and the V segment lost 8 bases, leaving 7 bases of the junction unmatched. For the CDR3, the DNA is TGTGCCAGCGACGGGGGGAGGGGCTCCTACAATGAGCAGTTCTTC. Amino acids: CASDGGRGSYNEQFF.

This clonotype has a count of ten or more. The J gene is TRBJ1-5, the V gene TRBV20-1; maybe TRBD1 (5 bases). The germline gives CDR1 DFQATT, CDR2 SNEGSKA (reference sequence). V was shortened by 4 bases and J by 10 bases, with 17 bases between the two germline ends. The CDR3 covers 13 residues. Written as DNA, the CDR3 is TGCAGTGCTAAAGAAGGGACGACTGGCCCCCAGCATTTT. Residues: CSAKEGTTGPQHF.

This clonotype was recorded at least ten times. V is TRBV10-1 and J is TRBJ2-3; TRBD2 is a possible D gene (6 bases). CDR1 and CDR2 (germline): WNHNN, SYGVQD (reference sequence). The CDR3 has 15 residues. V lost 5 bases to trimming and J lost 3 bases, with 15 bases between them. The CDR3 DNA is TGCGCCAGCAGTCCTTCGGGGGACTTAACAGATACGCAGTATTTT. Translated, it gives CASSPSGDLTDTQYF.

This clonotype was observed many times. The chain has TRBV14 and TRBJ1-2; D not resolved. Trimming pared 1 base from V and 7 bases from J, leaving 10 bases between. Germline CDR1 SGHDN, CDR2 FVKESK. The length of the CDR3 is 13 residues. This CDR3 is CASSQGRWGGYTF. The CDR3 DNA reads as TGTGCCAGCAGCCAAGGTCGATGGGGTGGCTACACCTTC.

A word on this clonotype: An end of the junction does not agree with germline; a read error may underlie this. The chain couples TRBV3-1 to TRBJ1-5; D is ambiguous. The CDR3 is 17 residues long. Germline CDR1 reads LGHDT; CDR2 reads YNNKEL (reference sequence). The CDR3 spells CASSQGWQAGDRQPQNF. DNA for the CDR3: TGTGCCAGCAGCCAAGGCTGGCAGGCCGGGGATCGTCAGCCCCAGAATTTT.

This clonotype was recorded at least ten times. This chain uses TRBV18 with TRBJ1-1; D gene ambiguous. CDR3 length: 12 amino acids. Germline lookup yields CDR1 KGHSH and CDR2 LQKENI. V lost 3 bases, J lost 8 bases, and 10 bases lay in between. The CDR3 sequence is CASSPGLYEAFF. The CDR3 coding sequence is TGTGCCAGCTCACCCGGACTATACGAAGCTTTCTTT. Full variable domain (missing parts from reference TRBV18 and TRBJ1-1): NAGVMQNPRHLVRRRGQEARLRCSPMKGHSHVYWYRQLPEEGLKFMVYLQKENIIDESGMPKERFSAEFPKEGPSILRIQQVVRGDSAAYFCASSPGLYEAFFGQGTRLTVV.

This clonotype was observed many times. The chain links TRBV24-1 to TRBJ2-1, with 9 bases that match TRBD1. Germline values: CDR1 KGHDR, CDR2 SFDVKD. V was pared by 5 bases and J by 8 bases, with 9 bases of the junction left unmatched. CDR3 length equals 15 residues. Written as DNA, the CDR3 is TGTGCCACCAGTGTCTTGGGACAGGGAATGCATGAGCAGTTCTTC. Translation: CATSVLGQGMHEQFF.

Of note for this clonotype: One end of the junction varies from germline; a read error may be responsible. The chain is built from TRBV3-1 and TRBJ1-1, with a tentative D call TRBD1 (6 bases). The CDR3 has 14 residues. Germline values: CDR1 LGHDT, CDR2 YNNKEL (reference sequence). This chain's CDR3 is CASSLEGGWTEAFF. CDR3 bases: TGTGCCAGTAGCCTCGAGGGGGGGTGGACTGAAGCTTTCTTT.

This clonotype showed up many times. This rearrangement joins TRBV5-6 to TRBJ1-2; D is uncertain. V lost 2 bases, J lost 2 bases, and 10 bases lay in between. The CDR3 runs to 14 residues. CDR1 is SGHDT, CDR2 YYEEEE, per germline. CDR3 in amino acids: CASSFYKDNYGYTF. In DNA form, the CDR3 reads TGTGCCAGCAGCTTTTACAAAGACAACTATGGCTACACCTTC.